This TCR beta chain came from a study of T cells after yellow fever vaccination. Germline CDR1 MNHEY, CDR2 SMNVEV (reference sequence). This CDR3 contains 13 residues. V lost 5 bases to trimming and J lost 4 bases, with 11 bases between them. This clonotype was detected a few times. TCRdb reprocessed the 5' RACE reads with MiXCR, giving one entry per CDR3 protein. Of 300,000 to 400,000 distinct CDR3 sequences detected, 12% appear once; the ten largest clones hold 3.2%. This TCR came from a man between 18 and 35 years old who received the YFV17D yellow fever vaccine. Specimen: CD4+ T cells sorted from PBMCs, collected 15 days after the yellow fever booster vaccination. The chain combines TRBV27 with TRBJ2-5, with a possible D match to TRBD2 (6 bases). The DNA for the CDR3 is TGTGCCAGCAGTGGCGGGGCCCGAGAGACCCAGTACTTC. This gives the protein CASSGGARETQYF.